Below, one T cell receptor (beta chain) is given with its context. Profiled with immunoSEQ multiplex PCR; TCRdb holds only in-frame clones, not every one. There are around 140,000 clones in the sample; around 80% occur only once, and around a sixth lies in the top ten. This sample is part of a study of blood T cell repertoires in COVID-19. This CDR3 is built from 13 residues. V shed 6 bases, J shed 8 bases, and the junction held 7 bases outside the gene matches. Germline V gives CDR1 SQVTM, CDR2 ANQGSEA. Sequencing was performed on peripheral blood. The TCR was taken from a man aged 50-60 years with acute or convalescent COVID-19. The rearrangement joins TRBV29-1 to TRBJ2-3; 11 nucleotides line up with TRBD1. The CDR3 region is CSVRGTGGATQYF. CDR3 nucleotide sequence: TGCAGCGTCCGAGGGACAGGGGGGGCTACGCAGTATTTT.